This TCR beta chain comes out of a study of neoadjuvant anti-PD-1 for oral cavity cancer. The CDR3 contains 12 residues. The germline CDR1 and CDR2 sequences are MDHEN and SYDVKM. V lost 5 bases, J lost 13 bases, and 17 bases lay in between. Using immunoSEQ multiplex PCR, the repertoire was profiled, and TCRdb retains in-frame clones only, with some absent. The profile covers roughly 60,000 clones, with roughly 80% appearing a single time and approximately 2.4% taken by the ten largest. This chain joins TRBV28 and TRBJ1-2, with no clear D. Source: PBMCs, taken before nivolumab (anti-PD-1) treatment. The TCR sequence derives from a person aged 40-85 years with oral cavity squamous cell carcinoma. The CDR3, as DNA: TGTGCCAGCAGTAGCGGGGTGAGGGCGGGCACCTTC. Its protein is CASSSGVRAGTF.